This T cell receptor (beta chain) was profiled in a study of CD8+ T cells in alopecia areata. As for treatment: oral pan-JAK inhibitor, 5-10 mg twice daily. Per the germline V gene, CDR1 is MNHEY and CDR2 is SMNVEV (reference sequence). The CDR3 has 13 amino acids. Trimming left V 3 bases short and J 0 bases short, with 6 bases between. Following RNA extraction, reverse transcription yielded cDNA that acted as the sequencing template. The table came from immunoSEQ multiplex PCR; TCRdb's copy has only in-frame clones and leaves some out. The data contain roughly 170,000 clones, 58% of them singletons. The sequence derives from a human donor with alopecia areata. The V call is TRBV27, the J call TRBJ2-7; D not resolved. This specimen consisted of CD8+ T cells sorted from blood, obtained at week 24, from a patient treated with tofacitinib. CDR3 nucleotides: TGTGCCAGCAGTTTTCAGCTCTCCTACGAGCAGTACTTC. As protein: CASSFQLSYEQYF.